This record concerns one T cell receptor (beta chain) sequence. Its antigen is not known. The sample belongs to a study of Graves' ophthalmopathy and Graves' hyperthyroidism. Findings and caveats of the study: Classification of ophthalmopathy versus stable hyperthyroidism by a 13-signature model yielded just under 90% sensitivity and roughly 80% specificity. The model's ophthalmopathy progression predictions had around 64% sensitivity and less than 75% specificity. Detection in blood was also observed for most expanded thyroid clonotypes above 0.001 frequency.

Lactation, pregnancy, uncontrolled infections and other autoimmune diseases were all grounds for excluding patients. Amplification from RNA transcripts yielded the TCR beta CDR3 regions. After a first-round RT-PCR with HTBI primers, a second-round multiplex PCR was run. MiXCR was run by TCRdb on the multiplex PCR reads, yielding one entry per CDR3 protein. The sample holds 350,000 to 450,000 distinct CDR3 sequences; around 20% are singletons and the top ten take roughly 1.5%. This receptor was obtained from a young woman with Graves' ophthalmopathy. The sample consisted of peripheral blood.

CDR3 sequence (DNA): TGTGCCAGCAGCTTAGCGTTGGGACAGGGGGCGCAGGAGCCCCAGCATTTT. Residues: CASSLALGQGAQEPQHF. The V gene is TRBV7-2, the J gene TRBJ1-5; 12 bases are shared with TRBD1. The CDR3 consists of 17 residues. The trim removed 0 bases at V and 8 bases at J, leaving 8 bases unmatched. CDR1 and CDR2 (germline): SGHTA, FQGNSA.